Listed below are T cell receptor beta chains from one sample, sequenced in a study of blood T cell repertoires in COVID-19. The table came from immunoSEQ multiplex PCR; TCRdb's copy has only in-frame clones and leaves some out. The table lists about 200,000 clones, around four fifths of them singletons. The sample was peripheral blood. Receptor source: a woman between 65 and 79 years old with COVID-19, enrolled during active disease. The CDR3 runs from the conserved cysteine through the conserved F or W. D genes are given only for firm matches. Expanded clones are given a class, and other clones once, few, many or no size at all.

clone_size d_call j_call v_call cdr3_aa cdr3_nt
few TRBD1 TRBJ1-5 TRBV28 CASKGAQQPQHF TGTGCCAGCAAGGGGGCGCAGCAGCCCCAGCATTTT
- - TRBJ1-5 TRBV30 CAWQTAGNNQPQHF TGTGCCTGGCAGACGGCAGGGAACAATCAGCCCCAGCATTTT
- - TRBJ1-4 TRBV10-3 CAISDNYNEKLFF TGTGCCATCAGTGACAACTATAATGAAAAACTGTTTTTT
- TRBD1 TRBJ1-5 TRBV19 CASSMAVGTASNQPQHF TGTGCCAGTAGTATGGCCGTAGGGACAGCTAGCAATCAGCCCCAGCATTTT
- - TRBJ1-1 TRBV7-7 CASSLAFNSSDTEAFF TGTGCCAGCAGCTTAGCCTTCAACAGTAGCGACACTGAAGCTTTCTTT
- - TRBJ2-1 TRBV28 CASSFLRGSYNEQFF TGTGCCAGCAGTTTCTTGCGGGGCTCCTACAATGAGCAGTTCTTC
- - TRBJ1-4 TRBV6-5 CASSYRGSAKLFF TGTGCCAGCAGTTACAGGGGTTCGGCAAAACTGTTTTTT
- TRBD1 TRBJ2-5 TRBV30 CAWSATRGQETQYF TGTGCCTGGAGTGCGACCAGGGGGCAAGAGACCCAGTACTTC
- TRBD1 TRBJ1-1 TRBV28 CASSRPPGGPEAFF TGTGCCAGCAGCCGACCCCCAGGGGGCCCTGAAGCTTTCTTT
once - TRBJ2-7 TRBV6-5 CASRDARSTPYEQYF TGTGCCAGCAGGGATGCTAGGAGTACACCCTACGAGCAGTACTTC
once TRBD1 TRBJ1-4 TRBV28 CASSLTGGLEKLFF TGTGCCAGCAGTTTGACAGGGGGCCTTGAAAAACTGTTTTTT
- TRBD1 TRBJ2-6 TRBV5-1 CASSLGSGGFLSGANVLTF TGCGCCAGCAGCTTGGGTTCAGGGGGCTTCCTCTCTGGGGCCAACGTCCTGACTTTC
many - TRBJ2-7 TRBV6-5 CASSGSWHPYEQYF TGTGCCAGCTCCGGGTCTTGGCACCCATACGAGCAGTACTTC
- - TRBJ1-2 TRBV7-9 CASSSDFNGYTF TGTGCCAGCAGCAGCGACTTTAATGGCTACACCTTC
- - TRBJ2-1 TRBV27 CASRPRLAAVLRNNEQFF TGTGCCAGCAGGCCGAGGCTAGCAGCGGTCCTTCGAAACAATGAGCAGTTCTTC